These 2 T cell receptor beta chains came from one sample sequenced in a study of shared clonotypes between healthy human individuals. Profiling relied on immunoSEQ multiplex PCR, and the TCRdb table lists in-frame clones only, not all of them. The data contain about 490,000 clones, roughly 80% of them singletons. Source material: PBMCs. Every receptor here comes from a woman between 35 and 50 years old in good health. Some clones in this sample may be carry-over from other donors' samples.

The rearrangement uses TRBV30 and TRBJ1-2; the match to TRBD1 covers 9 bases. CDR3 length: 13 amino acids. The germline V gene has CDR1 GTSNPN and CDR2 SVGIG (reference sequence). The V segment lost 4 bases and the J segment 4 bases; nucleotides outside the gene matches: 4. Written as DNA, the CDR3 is TGTGCCTGGAACAGGGGGCGCGGCTATGGCTACACCTTC. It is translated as CAWNRGRGYGYTF.

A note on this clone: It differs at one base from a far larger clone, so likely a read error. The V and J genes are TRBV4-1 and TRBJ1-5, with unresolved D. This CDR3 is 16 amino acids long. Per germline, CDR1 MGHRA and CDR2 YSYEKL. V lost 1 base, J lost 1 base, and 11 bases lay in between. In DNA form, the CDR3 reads TGCGCCAGCAGCCAAGGTCCCCCGGGAAGCAATCAGCCCCAGCATTTT. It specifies CASSQGPPGSNQPQHF.